This T cell receptor (beta chain) was found in a study of cytomegalovirus exposure and HLA in healthy donors. Nominal health characterized the donors when sampled, though unrecorded immune exposures were likely. The PCR contained 60 Vbeta and 13 Jbeta primers. Data came from immunoSEQ multiplex PCR; TCRdb stores just in-frame clones and leaves some out. The data hold over 90,000 clones, with 60% to 85% observed a single time. This clone was seen once. The sequenced sample consisted of PBMCs. The clonotype originates from a man in his fifties in good health and CMV-seropositive.

In nucleotides, the CDR3 is TGTGCCAGTAGTATAGCCGGGACTCATCAAGAGACCCAGTACTTC. Translating gives CASSIAGTHQETQYF. The chain joins TRBV19 to TRBJ2-5, with D maybe TRBD2 (6 bases). The V and J ends lost 1 base and 2 bases respectively, with 11 bases between them. In germline, CDR1 is LNHDA, CDR2 SQIVND (reference sequence). This CDR3 is 15 amino acids long.